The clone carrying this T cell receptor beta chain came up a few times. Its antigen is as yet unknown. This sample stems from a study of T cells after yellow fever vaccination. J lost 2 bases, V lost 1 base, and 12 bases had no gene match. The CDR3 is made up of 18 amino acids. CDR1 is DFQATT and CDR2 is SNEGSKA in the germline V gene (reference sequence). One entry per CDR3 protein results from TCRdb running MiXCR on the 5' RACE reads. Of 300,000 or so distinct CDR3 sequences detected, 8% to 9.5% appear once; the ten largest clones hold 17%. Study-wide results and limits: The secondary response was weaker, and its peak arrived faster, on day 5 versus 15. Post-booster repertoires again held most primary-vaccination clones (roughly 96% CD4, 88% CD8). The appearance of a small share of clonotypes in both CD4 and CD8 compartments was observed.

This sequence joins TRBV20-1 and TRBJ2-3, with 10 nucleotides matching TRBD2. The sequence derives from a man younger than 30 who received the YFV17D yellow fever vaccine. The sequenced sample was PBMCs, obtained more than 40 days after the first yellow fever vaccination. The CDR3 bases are TGCAGTGCTAGAGCGCGTCGGCTAGCGGGGGCCTACACAGATACGCAGTATTTT. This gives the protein CSARARRLAGAYTDTQYF.